This T cell receptor beta chain was captured by sequencing in a study of metastatic and nonmetastatic thyroid tumors. Broader study findings: When malignant thyroid tumors were compared with benign nodules, TCR beta diversity was reportedly significantly higher in the malignant tumors. This held in both blood and tumor samples.

With respect to this clone: Its specificity is not known.

Thyroid surgery took place with no prior treatment in any patient. As processed by the authors: Using the CDR3 differences seen across clinicopathological groups, the authors built a distant-metastasis classifier for papillary thyroid cancer, which was meant to discriminate distant-metastatic patients. TCRdb reanalyzed the PCR reads via MiXCR. These V and J calls originate from TCRdb's pipeline instead of the authors' own analysis. Seen here are 20,000 to 25,000 clones, roughly 22% observed once, and the top ten hold 25% to 35%. The TCR was taken from a female donor with papillary thyroid cancer or a benign thyroid nodule (not recorded which). Some clones in this sample may be carry-over from other donors' samples. The specimen sequenced was blood.

CDR3 residues: CASSQSGGRTYTQYF. CDR3 nucleotides: TGTGCCAGTAGCCAATCGGGGGGACGCACCTATACGCAGTATTTT. The chain couples TRBV19 to TRBJ2-3, with TRBD2 matching 7 bases. The V and J ends lost 6 bases and 7 bases, in that order; junction bases with no gene match: 13. Looked up from germline, CDR1 is LNHDA and CDR2 is SQIVND (reference sequence). CDR3 length: 15 amino acids.